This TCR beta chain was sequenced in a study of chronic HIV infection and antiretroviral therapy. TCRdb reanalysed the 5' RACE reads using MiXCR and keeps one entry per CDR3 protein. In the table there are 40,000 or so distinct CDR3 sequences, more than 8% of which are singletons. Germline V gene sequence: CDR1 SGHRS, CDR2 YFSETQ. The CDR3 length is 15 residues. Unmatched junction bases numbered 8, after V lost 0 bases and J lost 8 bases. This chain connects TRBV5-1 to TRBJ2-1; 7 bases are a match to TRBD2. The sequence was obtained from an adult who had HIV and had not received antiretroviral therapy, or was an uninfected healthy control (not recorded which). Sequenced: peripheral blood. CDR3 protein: CASSLALAGGDEQFF. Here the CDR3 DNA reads TGCGCCAGCAGCTTGGCTTTAGCGGGTGGGGATGAGCAGTTCTTC.